This entry is about one T cell receptor (beta chain). The antigen is undetermined. It was with a sample-barcoded 5' primer and a J-beta primer mix that a second PCR of about 7 to 12 cycles was run. TCRdb itself ran the 5' RACE reads through MiXCR, one entry per CDR3 protein. The data show some 780,000 distinct CDR3 sequences, about 56% seen once. This entry comes from a study of blood T cells in healthy people across ages. Study-wide results and limits: Diversity of TCR beta per million T cells declined in a roughly linear way with age. Unsorted PBMCs ruled out conclusive naive versus antigen-experienced comparison.

Total RNA, at least 5 micrograms per sample, was extracted from PBMCs. Germline CDR1 MNHEY, CDR2 SMNVEV (reference sequence). This CDR3 comprises 15 residues. V was pared by 6 bases and J by 2 bases, with 10 bases of the junction left unmatched. This chain connects TRBV27 to TRBJ2-7; the match to TRBD2 covers 7 bases. Sequenced sample: blood. The receptor was derived from a man between 40 and 49 years old in good health. CDR3 DNA: TGTGCCAGCAGGACCTCAGCGGGACCTCCCTACGAGCAGTACTTC. Translated: CASRTSAGPPYEQYF.